This T cell receptor beta chain was identified in a study of T cells in Graves' hyperthyroidism and ophthalmopathy. Patients having uncontrolled infection, another autoimmune disease, pregnancy or lactation were not included. Out of around 10 ml of fresh peripheral blood came the PBMCs. The CDR3 has 13 residues. Per germline, CDR1 DFQATT and CDR2 SNEGSKA (reference sequence). The germline V and J ends were trimmed by 1 base and 4 bases, with 10 bases remaining between them. Whole-study findings and limits: Also found in blood were most expanded thyroid clonotypes above 0.001. It was a median around 6 months before onset that the model predicted ophthalmopathy.

Amplification of TCR beta CDR3 regions was performed using RNA transcripts as template. The study used the HTBI primer set for a first-round RT-PCR of the TCR CDR3. MiXCR, run by TCRdb on the multiplex PCR reads, gives a single entry per CDR3 protein. The table has 250,000 to 400,000 distinct CDR3 sequences, roughly 13% seen once. There are a few counts of this clonotype. As yet, its antigen is unknown. The rearrangement joins TRBV20-1 to TRBJ1-1; D is unclear. Material: blood. This clonotype originated in a woman in her forties with Graves' ophthalmopathy. The CDR3 reads CSARVDGRTEAFF. The CDR3 DNA sequence: TGCAGTGCTAGAGTCGATGGGCGCACTGAAGCTTTCTTT.